This TCR beta chain is drawn from a study of CD8 T cells in ankylosing spondylitis. Points from the study as a whole: Matched ankylosing spondylitis synovial fluid reportedly contained a significantly enriched population of disease-linked clones. Blood from ankylosing spondylitis patients appeared to carry a characteristic roughly eight-variant TCR beta motif.

Germline-derived CDR1 and CDR2 are SEHNR and FQNEAQ (reference sequence). The CDR3 spans 15 residues. V dropped 5 bases and J dropped 1; count of bases not matched to a gene: 2. About this clonotype: No antigen is known for it.

Quantitative 5'-RACE with molecular barcodes was used to make the TCR beta libraries. MiXCR, applied by TCRdb to the 5' RACE reads, yields one record per CDR3 protein. The data hold fewer than 500,000 distinct CDR3 sequences, with 20% to 30% observed a single time. The TCR comes from a male donor with ankylosing spondylitis. The V gene is TRBV7-9, the J gene TRBJ2-5, with 12 bases that match TRBD2. Sequenced: blood, either unsorted or a sorted T cell fraction (not recorded which). For the CDR3, the DNA is TGTGCCAGCAGCCCTAGCGGGAGGGCCCAAGAGACCCAGTACTTC. This gives the protein CASSPSGRAQETQYF.